The sequence of this T cell receptor beta chain was determined in a study of blood T cells in healthy people across ages. At the level of the study: About one barcoded beta molecule per two T cells was the capture yield of template switching. The study's findings and limits: Age brought a roughly linear fall in TCR beta diversity measured per million T cells.

As regards this clonotype: What it recognizes is unknown.

Through a sample-barcoded 5' primer and a J-beta primer mix, a second PCR was run for about 6 to 11 cycles. TCRdb re-called the 5' RACE reads with MiXCR, one entry per CDR3 protein. This table holds over 1.5 million distinct CDR3 sequences, approximately 50% found once. This CDR3 region has 19 residues. The germline gives CDR1 LGHDT, CDR2 YNNKEL (reference sequence). V lost 4 bases, J lost 4 bases, and 12 bases stayed unmatched. V is TRBV3-1 and J is TRBJ2-1, with 14 bases aligning to TRBD2. The origin of this receptor is a woman in her thirties or forties in good health. Sequences were obtained from blood. Written as DNA, the CDR3 is TGTGCCAGCAGCCCTGGACTAGCGGGGGGCCCCGCACCGTACAATGAGCAGTTCTTC. It encodes CASSPGLAGGPAPYNEQFF.